The sequence of this T cell receptor (beta chain) was determined in a study of control samples from healthy donors and cancer patients. Assay: immunoSEQ multiplex PCR; the TCRdb copy retains only in-frame clones and omits some. Of about 150,000 clones listed, around 88% are singletons. This TCR came from a man aged 18-30 years in good health. Material: blood.

The DNA for the CDR3 is TGCGCCAGCAGCTTTGACCGGGGGGAAAAGACCCAGTACTTC. Protein: CASSFDRGEKTQYF. The chain recombines TRBV5-1 with TRBJ2-5; TRBD2 matches at 7 bases. The length of the CDR3 is 14 residues. Germline CDR1 reads SGHRS; CDR2 reads YFSETQ. The V segment lost 2 bases and the J segment 6 bases; nucleotides outside the gene matches: 7.